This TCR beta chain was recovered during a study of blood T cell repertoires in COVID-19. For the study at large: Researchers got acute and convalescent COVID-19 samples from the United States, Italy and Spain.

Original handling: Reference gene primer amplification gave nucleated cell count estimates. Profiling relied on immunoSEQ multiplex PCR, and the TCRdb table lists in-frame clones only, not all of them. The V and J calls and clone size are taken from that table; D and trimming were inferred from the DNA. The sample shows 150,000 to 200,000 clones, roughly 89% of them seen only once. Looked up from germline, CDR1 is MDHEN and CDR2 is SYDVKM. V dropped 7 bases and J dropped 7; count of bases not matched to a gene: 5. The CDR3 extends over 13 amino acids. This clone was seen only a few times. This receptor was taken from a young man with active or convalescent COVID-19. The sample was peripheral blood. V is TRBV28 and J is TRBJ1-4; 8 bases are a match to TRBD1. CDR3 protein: CASMYRGTEKLFF. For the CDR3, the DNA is TGTGCCAGCATGTACAGGGGGACTGAAAAACTGTTTTTT. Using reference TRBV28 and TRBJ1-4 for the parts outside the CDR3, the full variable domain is DVKVTQSSRYLVKRTGEKVFLECVQDMDHENMFWYRQDPGLGLRLIYFSYDVKMKEKGDIPEGYSVSREKKERFSLILESASTNQTSMYLCASMYRGTEKLFFGSGTQLSVL.